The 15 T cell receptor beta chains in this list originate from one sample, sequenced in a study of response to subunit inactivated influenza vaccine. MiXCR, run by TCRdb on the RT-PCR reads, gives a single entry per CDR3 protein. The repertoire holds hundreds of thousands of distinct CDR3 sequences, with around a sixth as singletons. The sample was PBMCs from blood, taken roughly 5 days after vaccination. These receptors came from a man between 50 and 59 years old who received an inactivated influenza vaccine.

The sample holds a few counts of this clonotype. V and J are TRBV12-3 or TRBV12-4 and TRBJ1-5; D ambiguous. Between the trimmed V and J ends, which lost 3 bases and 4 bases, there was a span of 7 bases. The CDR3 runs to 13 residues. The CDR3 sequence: CASSFDANQPQHF. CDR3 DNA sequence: TGTGCCAGCAGTTTCGATGCTAATCAGCCCCAGCATTTT.

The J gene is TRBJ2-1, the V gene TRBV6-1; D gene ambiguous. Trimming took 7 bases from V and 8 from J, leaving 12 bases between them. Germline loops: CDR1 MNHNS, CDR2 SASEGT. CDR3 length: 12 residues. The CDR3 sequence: CASTKTSHEQFF. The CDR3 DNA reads TGTGCCAGCACTAAAACCTCTCATGAGCAGTTCTTC.

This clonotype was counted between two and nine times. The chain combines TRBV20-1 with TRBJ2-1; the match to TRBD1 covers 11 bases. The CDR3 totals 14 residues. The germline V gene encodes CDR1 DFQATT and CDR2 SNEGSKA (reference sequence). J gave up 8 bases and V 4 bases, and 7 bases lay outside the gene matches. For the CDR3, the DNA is TGCAGTGCTATTACCGGGACAGGGGGTGATGAGCAGTTCTTC. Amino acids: CSAITGTGGDEQFF.

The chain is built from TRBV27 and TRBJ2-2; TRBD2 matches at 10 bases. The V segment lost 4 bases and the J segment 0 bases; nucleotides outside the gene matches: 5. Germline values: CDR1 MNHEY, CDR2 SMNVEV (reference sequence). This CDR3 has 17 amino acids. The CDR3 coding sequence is TGTGCCAGCAGTTCCCTTAGCGGGAGGACGAACACCGGGGAGCTGTTTTTT. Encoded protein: CASSSLSGRTNTGELFF.

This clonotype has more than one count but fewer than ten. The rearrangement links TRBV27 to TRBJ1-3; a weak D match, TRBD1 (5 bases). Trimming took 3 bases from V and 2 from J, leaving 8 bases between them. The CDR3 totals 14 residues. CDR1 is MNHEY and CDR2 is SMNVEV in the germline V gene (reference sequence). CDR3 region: CASSLKGAGNTIYF. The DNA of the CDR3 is TGTGCCAGCAGTTTGAAAGGGGCTGGAAACACCATATATTTT.

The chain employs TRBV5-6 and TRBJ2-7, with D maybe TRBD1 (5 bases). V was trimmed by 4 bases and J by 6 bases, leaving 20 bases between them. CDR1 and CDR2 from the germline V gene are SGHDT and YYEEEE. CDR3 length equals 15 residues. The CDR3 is CASSGAPPGLVEQYF. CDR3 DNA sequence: TGTGCCAGCAGCGGAGCCCCGCCAGGGTTGGTCGAGCAGTACTTC. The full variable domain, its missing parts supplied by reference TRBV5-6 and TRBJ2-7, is DAGVTQSPTHLIKTRGQQVTLRCSPKSGHDTVSWYQQALGQGPQFIFQYYEEEERQRGNFPDRFSGHQFPNYSSELNVNALLLGDSALYLCASSGAPPGLVEQYFGPGTRLTVT.

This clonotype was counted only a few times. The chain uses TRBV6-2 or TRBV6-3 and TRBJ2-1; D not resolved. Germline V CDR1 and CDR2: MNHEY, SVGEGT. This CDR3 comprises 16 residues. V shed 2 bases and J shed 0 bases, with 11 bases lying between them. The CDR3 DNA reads TGTGCCAGCAGTTACATTCAGGTCAGCTCCTACAATGAGCAGTTCTTC. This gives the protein CASSYIQVSSYNEQFF.

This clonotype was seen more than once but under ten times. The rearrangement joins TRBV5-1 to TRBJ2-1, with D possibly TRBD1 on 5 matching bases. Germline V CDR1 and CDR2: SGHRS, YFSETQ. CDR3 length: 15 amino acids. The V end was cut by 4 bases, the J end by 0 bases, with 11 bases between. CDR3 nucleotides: TGCGCCAGCAGCCCACAGGTCAGCTCCTACAATGAGCAGTTCTTC. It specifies CASSPQVSSYNEQFF.

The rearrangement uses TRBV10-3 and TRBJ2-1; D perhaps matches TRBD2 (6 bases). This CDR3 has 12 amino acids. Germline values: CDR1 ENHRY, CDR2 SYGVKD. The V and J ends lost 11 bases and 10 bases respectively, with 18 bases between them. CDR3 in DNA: TGTGCCGCGACCTCCGGAGGGCTCGAGCAGTTCTTC. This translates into CAATSGGLEQFF.

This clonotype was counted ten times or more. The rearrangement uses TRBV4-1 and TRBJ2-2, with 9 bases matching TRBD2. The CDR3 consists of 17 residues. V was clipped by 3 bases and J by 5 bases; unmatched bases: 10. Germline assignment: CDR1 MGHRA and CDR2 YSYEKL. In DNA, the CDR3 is TGCGCCAGCAGCCACCAAGGCGGGGGGGCAAGGACCGGGGAGCTGTTTTTT. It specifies CASSHQGGGARTGELFF.

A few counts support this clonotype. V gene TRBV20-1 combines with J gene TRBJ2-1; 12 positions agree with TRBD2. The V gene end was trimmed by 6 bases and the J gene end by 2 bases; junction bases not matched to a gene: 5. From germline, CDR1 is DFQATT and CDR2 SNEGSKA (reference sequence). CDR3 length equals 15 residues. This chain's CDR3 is CSALTSGGAYNEQFF. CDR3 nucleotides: TGCAGTGCCCTGACTAGCGGGGGTGCCTACAATGAGCAGTTCTTC.

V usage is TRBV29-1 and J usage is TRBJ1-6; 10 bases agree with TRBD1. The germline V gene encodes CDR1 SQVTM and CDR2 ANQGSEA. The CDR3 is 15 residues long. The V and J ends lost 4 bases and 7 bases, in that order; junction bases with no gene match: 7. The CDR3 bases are TGCAGCGTTGCTCAGGGACAGGGGTCGAATTCACCCCTCCACTTT. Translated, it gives CSVAQGQGSNSPLHF.

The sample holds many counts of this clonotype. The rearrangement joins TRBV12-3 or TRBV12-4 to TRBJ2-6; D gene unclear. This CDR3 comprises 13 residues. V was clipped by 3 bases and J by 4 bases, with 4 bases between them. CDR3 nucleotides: TGTGCCAGCAGTTTCTCCGGGGCCAACGTCCTGACTTTC. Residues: CASSFSGANVLTF.

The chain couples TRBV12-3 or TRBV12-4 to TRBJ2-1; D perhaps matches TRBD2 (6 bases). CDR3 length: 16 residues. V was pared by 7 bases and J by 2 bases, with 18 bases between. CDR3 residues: CASMLALGLTYNEQFF. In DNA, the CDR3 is TGTGCCAGCATGCTAGCGTTGGGGTTGACCTACAATGAGCAGTTCTTC.

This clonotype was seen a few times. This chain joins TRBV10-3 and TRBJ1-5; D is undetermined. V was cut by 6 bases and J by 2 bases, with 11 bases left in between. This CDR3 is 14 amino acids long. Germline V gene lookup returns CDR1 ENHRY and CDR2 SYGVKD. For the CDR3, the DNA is TGTGCCATCAGCTCTAACAGCGGCAATCAGCCCCAGCATTTT. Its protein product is CAISSNSGNQPQHF.